Below are 9 T cell receptor beta chains sequenced from a single sample in a study of T-cell reconstitution after alpha-beta-depleted transplantation in children. Unique molecular identifiers were used to barcode this TCRbeta library. MiXCR was run by TCRdb on the PCR reads, yielding one entry per CDR3 protein. The repertoire holds about 230,000 distinct CDR3 sequences, roughly a tenth seen once, with 25% to 30% in the top ten. Specimen: PBMCs, collected before TCRalphabeta/CD19-depleted stem cell transplant. Source of these receptors: a child younger than two with acute myeloid leukemia, due to receive a stem cell transplant.

At least ten counts were recorded for this clonotype. V is TRBV2 and J is TRBJ2-5; D unresolved. This CDR3 region has 14 residues. V was pared by 4 bases and J by 3 bases, with 12 bases between. Looked up from germline, CDR1 is SNHLY and CDR2 is FYNNEI. In DNA form, the CDR3 reads TGTGCCAGCAGTGTCCGGCTATCAGAAGAGACCCAGTACTTC. As protein: CASSVRLSEETQYF.

This clonotype was found a few times. The chain links TRBV18 to TRBJ1-1; D possibly corresponds to TRBD1 (6 bases). The CDR3 is 15 residues long. V dropped 6 bases and J dropped 6 bases, with 20 bases sitting between them. Germline lookup yields CDR1 KGHSH and CDR2 LQKENI. CDR3: CASSLRQASTAEAFF. DNA of the CDR3: TGTGCCAGCTCCCTGAGACAGGCCTCTACGGCTGAAGCTTTCTTT.

This clonotype has a count of ten or more. This sequence joins TRBV7-2 and TRBJ1-1; 10 bases line up with TRBD1. Germline CDR1 SGHTA, CDR2 FQGNSA. Unmatched junction bases numbered 4, after V lost 5 bases and J lost 4 bases. The CDR3 totals 14 residues. CDR3 in DNA: TGTGCCAGCAGCGACCGGACAGGGGGCACTGAAGCTTTCTTT. This encodes CASSDRTGGTEAFF.

In this sample, this clonotype turned up a few times. This chain uses TRBV11-1 with TRBJ2-3; D perhaps matches TRBD2 (5 bases). From germline, CDR1 is SGHAT and CDR2 FQDESV (reference sequence). Trimming removed 5 bases from V and 2 bases from J, with 17 bases in between. The CDR3 is 16 residues long. CDR3 bases: TGTGCCAGCAGCCGCACGAGCGGATCCTACACAGATACGCAGTATTTT. Its translation: CASSRTSGSYTDTQYF. The whole variable domain, filled in from reference TRBV11-1 and TRBJ2-3, reads EAEVAQSPRYKITEKSQAVAFWCDPISGHATLYWYRQILGQGPELLVQFQDESVVDDSQLPKDRFSAERLKGVDSTLKIQPAELGDSAMYLCASSRTSGSYTDTQYFGPGTRLTVL.

This clonotype was seen ten or more times. The V call is TRBV20-1, the J call TRBJ1-2; the D gene is possibly TRBD1 (5 bases). The V end lost 0 bases, the J end lost 8 bases, and 16 bases lay between the germline ends. CDR3 length equals 14 residues. Per the germline V gene, CDR1 is DFQATT and CDR2 is SNEGSKA (reference sequence). CDR3 nucleotide sequence: TGCAGTGCTAGAGATCGGGGCAGGGTGGGCGGCTACACCTTC. As protein: CSARDRGRVGGYTF.

This clonotype was recorded at least ten times. The J gene is TRBJ2-1, the V gene TRBV12-3 or TRBV12-4, with 10 positions matching TRBD2. V trimming: 0 bases; J trimming: 8 bases; junction bases outside the gene matches: 16. The CDR3 sequence is 19 residues long. The DNA for the CDR3 is TGTGCCAGCAGTTTAGCGCGGTTAGCGGGGGGTGTAGCCATCGATGAGCAGTTCTTC. Translating gives CASSLARLAGGVAIDEQFF.

This clonotype was seen repeatedly, ten times or more. The rearrangement joins TRBV6-5 to TRBJ1-1; D is ambiguous. V was pared by 3 bases and J by 7 bases, with 9 bases between. This CDR3 region has 12 residues. Germline CDR1 reads MNHEY; CDR2 reads SVGAGI. CDR3 DNA sequence: TGTGCCAGCAGTTATAACGGCCTTGAAGCTTTCTTT. It specifies CASSYNGLEAFF.

This clonotype was seen only a few times. This rearrangement joins TRBV19 to TRBJ1-5, with 7 nucleotides matching TRBD1. The junction had 3 bases not matched to a gene; V was cut back by 5 bases and J by 11 bases. Germline assignment: CDR1 LNHDA and CDR2 SQIVND (reference sequence). There are 11 residues in the CDR3. The CDR3 region is CASSDRASQHF. The CDR3, as DNA: TGTGCCAGTAGTGACAGGGCTTCCCAGCATTTT.

There are many counts of this clonotype. The CDR3: CASSLGPGLASYNEQFF. CDR3 bases: TGTGCCAGCAGCTTAGGGCCGGGACTAGCGTCCTACAATGAGCAGTTCTTC. This chain joins TRBV7-2 and TRBJ2-1; 10 bases are shared with TRBD2. The CDR3 runs to 17 residues. The germline V gene has CDR1 SGHTA and CDR2 FQGNSA. V lost 1 base and J lost 1; bases outside the gene matches: 4. The whole variable domain, filled in from reference TRBV7-2 and TRBJ2-1, reads GAGVSQSPSNKVTEKGKDVELRCDPISGHTALYWYRQSLGQGLEFLIYFQGNSAPDKSGLPSDRFSAERTGGSVSTLTIQRTQQEDSAVYLCASSLGPGLASYNEQFFGPGTRLTVL.